This T cell receptor (beta chain) appears in the sequencing data of a study of somatic mutations in cytotoxic T cells in rheumatoid arthritis (dated by TCRdb to 2017 to 2019). Turning to the overall study: Peripheral blood (approximately 32 ml EDTA) was collected from patients immediately after diagnosis and before any treatment began. Sorted V beta1+ cells also underwent TCRB sequencing, and some V beta antibody-stained T-cell populations were flow-sorted at nearly 100% purity on a FACSAria II or Sony SH800. In newly diagnosed rheumatoid arthritis without treatment, the study examined if expanded CD8+ T-cell clones harbor somatic mutations, relying on TCRB deep sequencing to characterize clonality. For some 68 rheumatoid arthritis patients and 20 healthy controls, TCRB deep sequencing was carried out. Patients and controls did not essentially differ in median age, which was nearly identical between the groups. The study at large found these results: In about an eighth of the roughly 65 patients the largest CD8+ clone exceeded 20% of CD8+ cells, and several identical CD8+ TCRB sequences were shared between blood and synovial fluid. The finding that TRBV07 was slightly underrepresented in patients was left unadjusted for multiple comparisons. The antigen targets of the expanded CD8+ clones were unknown, and absence from virus-specific databases did not rule out viral specificity. Rheumatoid arthritis patients and age-matched healthy controls did not significantly differ in CD8+ T-cell clonality. In patients, CD8+ clonality rose with age (Spearman r ~ 0.5), which was not the case in healthy controls.

This clone was found a few times. The clone's antigen remains unknown. Per-nucleotide qualities are absent, and no much larger clonotype sits a single base away. Flow cytometry confirmed the purity of CD4+ and CD8+ cells that had been isolated by positive magnetic bead selection on an AutoMACS. A TCR V beta antibody panel was used in flow cytometry to screen first for clonal expansions, which were then characterized by TCRB deep sequencing of sorted CD8+ fractions. Peripheral blood mononuclear cells were obtained using density gradient separation with Ficoll-Paque PLUS. DNA from CD4-enriched, CD8-enriched or PBMC samples was extracted using Nucleospin Tissue or Tissue XS kits and then quantified on a Qubit 2.0 fluorometer. The immunoSEQ assay was applied to genomic DNA for TCRB CDR3 sequencing. The authors' analysis ran thus. Only a few patient CD8+ clones larger than 1% matched published virus-specific TCRB sequences when compared against them. Analyses were restricted to productive TCRB rearrangements. Clonality was calculated as a Shannon entropy-based productive clonality index, and a clone was defined by a unique TCRB CDR3 sequence. Repertoire overlap for a pair of samples was computed from each clone's template counts relative to total templates per sample. Flow cytometry-measured V-gene usage correlated with V-gene usage from TCRB sequencing, with a Spearman r of less than 0.65. TCRdb stores this immuneACCESS table with in-frame sequences only. Part of the clones is absent; in the studies checked, under half of the shortfall reflects unresolved V genes, and no reason is known for the rest. The V and J calls and clone size are taken from that table; D and trimming were inferred from the DNA. Present in this sample are approximately 16,000 clones, around 75% of which were seen just once. Of the sample, 17% is held by the ten largest clones.

Including cysteine and phenylalanine, the CDR3 has 11 amino acids. Here the CDR3 DNA is all that survives: 33 bases in frame from base 1. The V and J ends are trimmed by 2 bases and 2 bases, leaving 4 bases between them. CDR1 and CDR2 (GTSNPN, SVGIG) derive from the germline V gene (reference sequence). The receptor was derived from an adult with rheumatoid arthritis. This chain is built from TRBV30 and TRBJ2-7; no D segment can be confidently identified. Sequenced sample: CD8+ T cells sorted from blood. The bases are TGTGCCTGGAGTCAGACCTACGAGCAGTACTTC. Its amino acids are CAWSQTYEQYF.